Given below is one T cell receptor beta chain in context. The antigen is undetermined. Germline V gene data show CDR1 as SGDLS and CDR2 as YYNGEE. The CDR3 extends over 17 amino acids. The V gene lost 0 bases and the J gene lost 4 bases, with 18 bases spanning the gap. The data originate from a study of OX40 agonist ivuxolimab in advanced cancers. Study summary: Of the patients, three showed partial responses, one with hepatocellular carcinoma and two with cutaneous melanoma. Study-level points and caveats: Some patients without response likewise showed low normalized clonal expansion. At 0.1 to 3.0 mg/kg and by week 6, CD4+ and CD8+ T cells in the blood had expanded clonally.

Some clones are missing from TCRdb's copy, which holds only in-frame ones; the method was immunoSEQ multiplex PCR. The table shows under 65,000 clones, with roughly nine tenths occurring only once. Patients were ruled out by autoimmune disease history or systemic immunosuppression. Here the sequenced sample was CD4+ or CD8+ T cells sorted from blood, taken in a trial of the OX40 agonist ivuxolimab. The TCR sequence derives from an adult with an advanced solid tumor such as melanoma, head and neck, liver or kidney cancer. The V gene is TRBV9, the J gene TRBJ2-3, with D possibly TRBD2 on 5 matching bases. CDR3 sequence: CASSVATNLGAADTQYF. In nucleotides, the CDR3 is TGTGCCAGCAGCGTAGCTACCAATCTGGGAGCGGCAGATACGCAGTATTTT.